The sequence of this TCR beta chain was determined in a study of T-cell reconstitution after alpha-beta-depleted transplantation in children. Study-level results: Several hundred expanded graft clones reportedly gave rise to the alpha-beta T cells present about two months after transplant.

This sample's TCRbeta library carried unique molecular identifier barcodes. TCRdb used MiXCR to reprocess the PCR reads, holding one entry per CDR3 protein. This table holds 440,000 or so distinct CDR3 sequences, roughly 43% found once. Trimming pared 5 bases from V and 6 bases from J, leaving 11 bases between. The CDR3 runs to 12 residues. Germline CDR1 is DFQATT and CDR2 is SNEGSKA (reference sequence). Turning to this clonotype: Antigen specificity is unknown.

This TCR came from a girl aged 2 to 10 with aplastic anemia, due to receive a stem cell transplant. This specimen was PBMCs, taken before TCRalphabeta/CD19-depleted stem cell transplant. J is TRBJ2-1 and V is TRBV20-1, with D uncertain. CDR3 nucleotides: TGCAGTGCTTTGAAGGCAGTCAATGAGCAGTTCTTC. It translates to CSALKAVNEQFF.